The clone carrying this T cell receptor beta chain turned up a few times. Its antigen is not identified. The sequenced template was cDNA made from the entire isolated RNA. Here immunoSEQ multiplex PCR was the method, and the copy in TCRdb shows in-frame clones only, minus some. The table shows a few hundred thousand clones, with around an eighth occurring only once. The entry originates in a study of beta chain features in type 1 diabetes. The study, taken as a whole, reports: Any role of HLA type in TCRB rearrangement remained unresolved here. Insertions were fewer and deletions more numerous at VDJ junctions in type 1 diabetes patients.

The CDR3 sequence is 17 residues long. Germline V gene lookup returns CDR1 SGDLS and CDR2 YYNGEE. The V gene end was trimmed by 3 bases and the J gene end by 2 bases; junction bases not matched to a gene: 10. Sequencing was carried out using naive CD4+ T cells from blood. This receptor was taken from a young man in good health. This rearrangement joins TRBV9 to TRBJ2-2; 7 bases line up with TRBD1. CDR3 sequence reads: CASSAVSGTVNTGELFF. The CDR3 nucleotides read TGTGCCAGCAGCGCAGTCTCCGGGACAGTAAACACCGGGGAGCTGTTTTTT.